The rows below give T cell receptor beta chains drawn from one sample of a study of blood T cell repertoires in COVID-19. Profiled with immunoSEQ multiplex PCR; TCRdb holds only in-frame clones, not every one. The sample lists some 200,000 clones, roughly nine tenths occurring once. The sequencing sample was made of peripheral blood. The receptors shown here come from a woman aged 55-69 years with COVID-19, enrolled during active disease. Each CDR3 is given with its conserved first and last residue. Part of the rows lack a size; the others show once, few, many or a class for expanded clones.

v_call	j_call	clone_size	cdr3_aa
TRBV3-1/TRBV3-2	TRBJ1-5	few	CASSPTGNSNQPQHF
TRBV24-1	TRBJ1-1	-	CATSDAPGGLAFF
TRBV12-3/TRBV12-4	TRBJ1-2	once	CASSSGTVFFTF
TRBV27	TRBJ2-5	-	CASSHQETQYF
TRBV18	TRBJ2-3	few	CASSPGIPNDTQYF
TRBV14	TRBJ1-6	-	CASSQYRDRRNSPLHF
TRBV4-2	TRBJ2-5	once	CASSQSGTGWAETQYF
TRBV6-9	TRBJ2-5	-	CASSYLSGNEETQYF
TRBV30	TRBJ2-7	once	CAWSVLLAGALDEQYF
TRBV24-1	TRBJ2-7	once	CATSAPGQGTQKGEQYF
TRBV5-6	TRBJ2-7	-	CASSLPDRVEQYF
TRBV4-2	TRBJ2-2	few	CASSQDPGRASGELFF
TRBV6-1	TRBJ2-7	-	CASSEIWALTSYEQYF
TRBV6-5	TRBJ2-5	-	CASSYSTGTWETQYF
TRBV9	TRBJ2-7	-	CASSVENYSYEQYF
TRBV30	TRBJ1-5	-	CAWSAYGGGGQPQHF
TRBV7-9	TRBJ2-7	once	CASSPPGQGVEQYF
TRBV19	TRBJ2-2	-	CASSRSSGTPRELFF
TRBV24-1	TRBJ2-3	-	CATSERTSGAGTDTQYF
TRBV7-9	TRBJ1-3	-	CASSSDSLSGNTIYF
TRBV13	TRBJ1-1	-	CASSPPGNPEAFF
TRBV28	TRBJ1-4	-	CASRKRTGEEKLFF
TRBV3-1/TRBV3-2	TRBJ2-1	-	CASSQARLAGGPNEQFF
TRBV5-1	TRBJ2-5	-	CASSLLGGRALQETQYF
TRBV2	TRBJ1-1	-	CASSEWGTGSLRGTEAFF
TRBV5-4	TRBJ2-4	-	CASSPRLAGVKNIQYF
TRBV24-1	TRBJ2-1	-	CATSEGQRLSSYNEQFF
TRBV15	TRBJ2-7	-	CATSRVSGLAGDEQYF
TRBV13	TRBJ2-5	-	CASSLNFPVETQYF
TRBV11-2	TRBJ1-1	-	CASSRGSSGDTEAFF
TRBV4-3	TRBJ2-7	once	CASSQDPRGEEQYF
TRBV6-2/TRBV6-3	TRBJ1-1	-	CASSYANRVLNTEAFF
TRBV6-2/TRBV6-3	TRBJ1-5	-	CASSYLYSNQPQHF
TRBV5-4	TRBJ2-7	-	CASSEGQGNEQYF
TRBV6-5	TRBJ1-5	-	CASRLQGFVQPQHF
TRBV6-5	TRBJ2-7	-	CASNLPYEQYF
TRBV5-6	TRBJ1-5	-	CASSQRTGGSNQPQHF
TRBV19	TRBJ1-4	-	CASSQDRINEKLFF
TRBV12-3/TRBV12-4	TRBJ2-7	once	CASRPPGGIEQYF
TRBV5-6	TRBJ1-5	-	CASSLAGTSQPQHF
TRBV7-2	TRBJ2-7	once	CASSLLTPGLAGGEQYF
TRBV7-2	TRBJ2-1	-	CASIRDYNEQFF
TRBV29-1	TRBJ2-7	-	CSVEDPAREGTYEQYF
TRBV6-1	TRBJ1-3	few	CASSELGTAGNTIYF
TRBV7-2	TRBJ2-1	-	CASSLELAGNNEQFF
TRBV6-5	TRBJ1-2	-	CASSSRTGGAGYTF
TRBV18	TRBJ2-7	-	CASSPRLDYEQYF
TRBV19	TRBJ2-1	-	CASTPGGSPFNEQFF
TRBV28	TRBJ1-1	-	CASSLRGATNTEAFF